What follows are 2 T cell receptor beta chains derived from one specimen sequenced in a study of graft-versus-host responses after intestinal transplantation. The protocol was immunoSEQ multiplex PCR, while the TCRdb copy is restricted to in-frame clones and leaves out a portion. The sample carries approximately 120,000 clones, roughly nine tenths recorded once. Their antigens are not known. Sequences were derived from unstimulated CD4+ T cells sorted from spleen or lymph node cells, sampled before intestinal transplant. All receptors come from a human donor who received an intestinal transplant.

The chain carries TRBV2 and TRBJ1-1; D unclear. This CDR3 region has 11 residues. Trimming left V 3 bases short and J 11 bases short, with 10 bases between. Germline loops: CDR1 SNHLY, CDR2 FYNNEI. The chain's CDR3 is CASSEFSGAFF. In DNA, the CDR3 is TGTGCCAGCAGTGAGTTTAGTGGTGCTTTCTTT.

CDR3 DNA sequence: TGTGCCAGCAGCCCGAGGGTCGGGACAGGGGGCGAGGAGACCCAGTACTTC. Translation: CASSPRVGTGGEETQYF. This sequence joins TRBV9 and TRBJ2-5; the match to TRBD1 covers 12 bases. V lost 4 bases and J lost 5; bases outside the gene matches: 12. This CDR3 has 17 amino acids. Germline V gives CDR1 SGDLS, CDR2 YYNGEE.